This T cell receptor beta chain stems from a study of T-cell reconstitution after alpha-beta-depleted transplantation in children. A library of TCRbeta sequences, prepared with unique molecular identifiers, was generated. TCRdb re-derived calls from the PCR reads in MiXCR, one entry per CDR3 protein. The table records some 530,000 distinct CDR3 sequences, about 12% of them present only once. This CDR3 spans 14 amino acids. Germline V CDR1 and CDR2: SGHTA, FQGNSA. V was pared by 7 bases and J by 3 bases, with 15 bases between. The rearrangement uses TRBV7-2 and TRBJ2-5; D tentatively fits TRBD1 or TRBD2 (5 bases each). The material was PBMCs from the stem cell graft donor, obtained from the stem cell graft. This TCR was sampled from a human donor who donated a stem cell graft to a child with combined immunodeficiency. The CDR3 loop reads CASTDSTDKETQYF. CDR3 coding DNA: TGTGCCAGCACGGACTCGACAGATAAAGAGACCCAGTACTTC.